The present entry profiles one T cell receptor beta chain with its context. Time point indicated: newly diagnosed GD, antithyroid drugs for less than 3 months. There was RNA extracted from PBMCs, and the TCR library was made from it. Researchers made TCR beta libraries by using iRepertoire HTBI primers and running Arm-PCR on CDR3 regions. TCRdb passed the multiplex PCR reads through MiXCR, listing each CDR3 protein once. The data contain fewer than 650,000 distinct CDR3 sequences, about 16% of them singletons. This entry comes from a study of regulatory T cells in long-lasting Graves disease. Overall study: Freshly diagnosed Graves' patients had used antithyroid drugs for under 3 months.

V was pared by 2 bases and J by 9 bases, with 14 bases between. The CDR3 loop spans 14 amino acids. These data also featured in a second study, about T cells in Graves' hyperthyroidism and ophthalmopathy.

This receptor was taken from a woman aged 25 to 45 with Graves disease. The sequenced sample was peripheral blood mononuclear cells (PBMCs), obtained at new diagnosis, from a patient treated with antithyroid drugs. The chain employs TRBV12-3 or TRBV12-4 and TRBJ1-5; D gene unclear. The DNA of the CDR3 is TGTGCCAGCAGTTTAACGGGTGAAGGTCGGCCCCAGCATTTT. Protein: CASSLTGEGRPQHF.